Sequencing of this T cell receptor (beta chain) was carried out in a study of a mutant IDH1 vaccine in newly diagnosed glioma. Across the study: Vaccines were first given 4-6 weeks after radiotherapy alone, or with temozolomide cycles. Prior therapy was radiotherapy, temozolomide, or both; most received both. Overall study results and limits: Pseudoprogression showed no apparent link to changes in top peripheral T cell clonotypes. Evidence of vaccine-induced immune responses was documented in approximately 93% of patients.

Sequencing used immunoSEQ multiplex PCR; TCRdb keeps in-frame clones, though not all of them. The repertoire holds 35,000 to 45,000 clones, with about 80% as singletons. Turning to this clone: What it binds is unknown.

Documented time point: week 11, during vaccination. What each vaccine dose contained was 300 ug of mutant IDH1 20-mer peptide, accompanied by topical imiquimod. This CDR3 has 13 residues. CDR1 is GTSNPN and CDR2 is SVGIG in the germline V gene (reference sequence). Between the trimmed V and J ends, which lost 2 bases and 5 bases, there was a span of 10 bases. This clonotype originated in a woman in her twenties or thirties with glioma. Some clones in this sample may be carry-over from other donors' samples. The rearrangement links TRBV30 to TRBJ1-5; perhaps TRBD1 as D (5 bases). Material: peripheral blood mononuclear cells (PBMCs), obtained from a glioma patient whose treatment included an IDH1 peptide vaccine. The CDR3 DNA reads as TGTGCCTGGAGTTTCCAGGGAGATCAGCCCCAGCATTTT. Translating it yields CAWSFQGDQPQHF.